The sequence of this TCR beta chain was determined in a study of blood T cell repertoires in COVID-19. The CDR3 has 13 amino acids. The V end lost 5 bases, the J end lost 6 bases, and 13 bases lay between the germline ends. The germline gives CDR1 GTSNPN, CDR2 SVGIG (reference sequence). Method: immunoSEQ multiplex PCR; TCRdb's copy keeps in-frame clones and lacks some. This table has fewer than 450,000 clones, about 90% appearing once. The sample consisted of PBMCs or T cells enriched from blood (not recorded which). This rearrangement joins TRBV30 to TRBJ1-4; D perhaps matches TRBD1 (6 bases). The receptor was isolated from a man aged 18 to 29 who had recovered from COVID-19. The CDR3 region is CAWEGGADEKLFF. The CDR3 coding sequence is TGTGCCTGGGAGGGGGGGGCGGATGAAAAACTGTTTTTT.